This record covers a single T cell receptor (beta chain). Which antigen it targets is not known. At one end the junction does not follow the germline gene, possibly because of a read error. This entry comes from a study of T cell repertoires in cytomegalovirus infection (dated by TCRdb to the late 2010s). For context, the study as a whole: Recently identified HLA-C-restricted CMV epitopes, whose presentation resists viral immunomodulation, were targeted by peptide stimulations together with well-studied HLA-B-restricted epitopes. Donor HLA type was relevant to the analysis, as public TCR beta signatures indicated carriage of CMV infection together with the matching HLA type.

CDR1 and CDR2, looked up from the germline V gene, are MNHNS and SASEGT. The CDR3 spans 13 residues, from the cysteine through the phenylalanine. The kept DNA is CDR3 alone, 39 bases in frame from the first base. Sequencing took place on an Illumina HiSeq 1500. TCRdb trimmed the raw reads at Q25, called clones with MiXCR and kept productive beta chains. Each entry is one CDR3 protein sequence, shown with its most common DNA and genes. The sample includes 680,000 or so distinct CDR3 sequences, with around a third observed a single time. In total, the top ten clones hold about 20% of the sample. The treatment or condition label on this specimen signifies: in vitro stimulation with specific CMV peptide epitopes to enrich CMV-specific T cells. Broader findings and caveats from the paper: In both this cohort and an independent roughly 400-donor cohort, the cumulative frequency of public TCR beta family members distinguished carriers of CMV infection plus the relevant HLA type. In the ex vivo response, HLA-C-restricted CMV-specific TCR beta clonotypes were dominant, and in two of eight donors the single most frequent clonotype came from this HLA-C-restricted group.

This TCR derives from a human donor in good health (CMV status not recorded). Some clones in this sample may be carry-over from other donors' samples. The source material was cultured PBMCs, sampled from culture after CMV antigen stimulation. The rearrangement combines TRBV6-1 with TRBJ1-4; a tentative D match to TRBD1 spans 5 bases. The CDR3 corresponds to CATGSQGNEKLCF. The nucleotide sequence is TGTGCCACCGGCTCGCAGGGTAATGAAAAACTGTGTTTT.